This T cell receptor (beta chain) was documented in a study of CD8+ T cells in alopecia areata. The CDR3 covers 11 residues. Trimming pared 6 bases from V and 5 bases from J, leaving 9 bases between. Per the germline V gene, CDR1 is DFQATT and CDR2 is SNEGSKA (reference sequence). TCR sequencing used cDNA made by reverse transcription of extracted RNA. TCRdb's copy holds only in-frame clones and misses some; the assay was immunoSEQ multiplex PCR. The data show 110,000 to 150,000 clones, approximately 60% seen once. Points from the study as a whole: Elevated clonality characterized lesional scalp relative to normal scalp, particularly in alopecia totalis/universalis.

This clone was seen only once. Antigen: not known. The V call is TRBV20-1, the J call TRBJ2-3; no reliable D call. The receptor was isolated from a human donor in good health. The sample was CD8+ T cells sorted from blood. Written as DNA, the CDR3 is TGCAGTGCCCCGCTAAGAGATACGCAGTATTTT. Protein sequence: CSAPLRDTQYF.